These T cell receptor beta chains were read from a single sample in a study of blood T cell repertoires in COVID-19. The data were produced by immunoSEQ multiplex PCR, yet TCRdb's version contains in-frame clones alone and is incomplete. Among about 280,000 clones listed, roughly 86% were seen once. Sequenced sample: peripheral blood. The receptors were sampled from a man between 18 and 29 years old with active or convalescent COVID-19. The CDR3 runs from the conserved cysteine through the conserved F or W. D genes are given only for firm matches. Clone size is stated in some rows and not others, as once, few, many or a class when expanded.

TRBV15	TRBD1	.	TRBJ2-4	TGTGCCACCAGCAGAGAAAGACAGGGTTCCAAAAACATTCAGTACTTC	CATSRERQGSKNIQYF
TRBV3-1/TRBV3-2	.	.	TRBJ2-3	TGTGCCAGCAGCCAAGGGGGACTGAGGGATGGTACAGATACGCAGTATTTT	CASSQGGLRDGTDTQYF
TRBV6-5	TRBD1	.	TRBJ2-1	TGTGCCAGCAGTCGGACAGGGGGCTCGGATGAGCAGTTCTTC	CASSRTGGSDEQFF
TRBV5-1	.	once	TRBJ2-7	TGCGCCAGCAGCTTGGAAGGGACAACCTACGAGCAGTACTTC	CASSLEGTTYEQYF
TRBV11-3	TRBD2	.	TRBJ2-1	TGTGCCAGCAGCCCCTTGACTAGCGGGTACAATGAGCAGTTCTTC	CASSPLTSGYNEQFF
TRBV11-2	.	once	TRBJ2-7	TGTGCCAGCAGAGGGACACCCCTCGAGCAGTACTTC	CASRGTPLEQYF
TRBV5-5	.	once	TRBJ1-3	TGTGCCAGCAGCTTGGTGGCAGGGACTGGAAACACCATATATTTT	CASSLVAGTGNTIYF
TRBV6-4	.	.	TRBJ2-5	TGTGCCAGCAGTGCCGGAGGGGGGGACCAAGAGACCCAGTACTTC	CASSAGGGDQETQYF
TRBV19	TRBD2	.	TRBJ2-3	TGTGCCAGTGTAGGCCCCATAGCGGGGGGGCCCCCTGGGAACACAGATACGCAGTATTTT	CASVGPIAGGPPGNTDTQYF
TRBV7-2	TRBD1	.	TRBJ2-5	TGTGCCAGCAGCTTACTGTGGCAGGGGGAAGAGACCCAGTACTTC	CASSLLWQGEETQYF
TRBV2	.	.	TRBJ1-2	TGTGCCAGCAGCCCACAGGGCACTGGCTACACCTTC	CASSPQGTGYTF